This TCR beta chain was captured in a study of OX40 agonist ivuxolimab in advanced cancers. Using immunoSEQ multiplex PCR, the repertoire was profiled, and TCRdb retains in-frame clones only, with some absent. The table lists roughly 48,000 clones, less than 85% of them singletons. This CDR3 has 15 residues. Germline V gives CDR1 MNHEY, CDR2 SVGAGI. J lost 6 bases, V lost 2 bases, and 1 base had no gene match. Specimen: CD4+ or CD8+ T cells sorted from blood, collected in a trial of the OX40 agonist ivuxolimab. The chain employs TRBV6-5 and TRBJ2-1; the match to TRBD2 covers 13 bases. This receptor was obtained from an adult with an advanced solid tumor such as melanoma, head and neck, liver or kidney cancer. CDR3 sequence reads: CASSYGTSGVNEQFF. In nucleotides, the CDR3 is TGTGCCAGCAGTTACGGGACTAGCGGGGTCAATGAGCAGTTCTTC.